The 21 T cell receptor beta chains in this list originate from one sample, sequenced in a study of pediatric ulcerative colitis. Measured with immunoSEQ multiplex PCR; TCRdb has only the in-frame clones, and not every one. The top ten clones hold around 5.3% of a sample with 60,000 or so clones, about three quarters of them seen once. Sample: blood. Receptors were obtained from a boy under 18 with moderate ulcerative colitis.

The rearrangement links TRBV19 to TRBJ1-6; D possibly corresponds to TRBD1 (5 bases). V was trimmed by 6 bases and J by 9 bases, leaving 21 bases between them. CDR3 length equals 16 residues. CDR1 and CDR2 (germline): LNHDA, SQIVND (reference sequence). The CDR3 reads CASSPSGAGSFSPLHF. CDR3 in DNA: TGTGCCAGTAGCCCAAGTGGGGCAGGTTCTTTTTCACCCCTCCACTTT. Drawing the rest from reference TRBV19 and TRBJ1-6, the complete variable domain is DGGITQSPKYLFRKEGQNVTLSCEQNLNHDAMYWYRQDPGQGLRLIYYSQIVNDFQKGDIAEGYSVSREKKESFPLTVTSAQKNPTAFYLCASSPSGAGSFSPLHFGNGTRLTVT.

The chain joins TRBV6-6 to TRBJ2-1; unclear D gene. V was clipped by 2 bases and J by 3 bases, with 8 bases between them. There are 14 residues in the CDR3. Germline V gives CDR1 MNHNY, CDR2 SVGAGI (reference sequence). CDR3 amino acids: CASSYSQVYNEQFF. Written as DNA, the CDR3 is TGTGCCAGCAGTTACAGTCAGGTCTACAATGAGCAGTTCTTC.

V gene TRBV29-1 combines with J gene TRBJ2-4; 9 positions agree with TRBD2. Per the germline V gene, CDR1 is SQVTM and CDR2 is ANQGSEA. With 4 bases clipped from V and 8 bases from J, the junction kept 9 bases outside the gene matches. The CDR3 totals 14 residues. This CDR3 reads CSVVRRGGLDIQYF. Written as DNA, the CDR3 is TGCAGCGTTGTAAGGCGGGGGGGCCTAGACATTCAGTACTTC.

The genes are TRBV18 and TRBJ2-3, with D tentatively TRBD1 (6 bases). V lost 0 bases and J lost 1, with 8 bases in between. This CDR3 region has 15 residues. The V gene's germline CDR1 is KGHSH and CDR2 LQKENI. The CDR3 sequence is CASSPPAGGTDTQYF. The CDR3 coding sequence is TGTGCCAGCTCACCACCCGCAGGGGGCACAGATACGCAGTATTTT.

This clone is a singleton in its sample. CDR3 sequence: CASSQGLGPWREGTYEQYF. The CDR3 nucleotides read TGCGCCAGCAGCCAAGGTCTTGGGCCGTGGCGGGAGGGCACCTACGAGCAGTACTTC. The chain is built from TRBV4-3 and TRBJ2-7, with TRBD2 identical over 9 bases. Per germline, CDR1 LGHNA and CDR2 YSLEER. The ends lost 1 base at V and 2 bases at J; junction bases unmatched: 15. This CDR3 has 19 residues.

The V call is TRBV11-3, the J call TRBJ1-1; the D gene is possibly TRBD1 (5 bases). Germline CDR1 and CDR2: SGHNT and YENEEA. There are 15 residues in the CDR3. V lost 6 bases and J 4 bases, leaving 18 bases between the germline ends. The CDR3 region has the DNA TGTGCCAGCAGTCGTAAGGGGACCCTGGGCACTGAAGCTTTCTTT. It codes for CASSRKGTLGTEAFF.

This clone was seen a single time. V usage is TRBV7-2 and J usage is TRBJ1-2, with 8 bases lining up with TRBD1. This CDR3 has 17 amino acids. CDR1 SGHTA and CDR2 FQGNSA come from the germline V gene. Trimming took 5 bases from V and 3 from J; bases not matched to a gene: 14. CDR3 DNA: TGTGCCAGCAGCCTAACCGGACAGGGAAGTCTGGACTATGGCTACACCTTC. Translation: CASSLTGQGSLDYGYTF.

The CDR3 DNA follows: TGTGCCAGCAGTGGCCAGACGTTGAACACTGAAGCTTTCTTT. Translated: CASSGQTLNTEAFF. The V call is TRBV2, the J call TRBJ1-1; D gene ambiguous. From germline, CDR1 is SNHLY and CDR2 FYNNEI. The CDR3 contains 14 residues. V lost 4 bases, J lost 0 bases, and 9 bases lay in between.

The genes are TRBV6-5 and TRBJ2-1; TRBD2 matches 14 bases. This CDR3 spans 16 amino acids. Unmatched junction bases numbered 9, after V lost 4 bases and J lost 10 bases. Germline-derived CDR1 and CDR2 are MNHEY and SVGAGI. The DNA of the CDR3 is TGTGCCAGCAGTTTCCTGACTAGCGGGAGGGCCTGGGAGCAGTTCTTC. Its protein is CASSFLTSGRAWEQFF.

The genes are TRBV19 and TRBJ1-5; D gene uncertain. This CDR3 comprises 15 residues. Germline CDR1 LNHDA, CDR2 SQIVND (reference sequence). Trimming left V 6 bases short and J 3 bases short, with 15 bases between. The CDR3 nucleotides are TGTGCCAGTAGATCCTGGGGAACCCTCAATCAGCCCCAGCATTTT. Amino acids: CASRSWGTLNQPQHF.

This chain links TRBV4-1 with TRBJ2-7, with D unresolved. Trimming left V 1 base short and J 4 bases short, with 11 bases between. CDR3 length equals 14 residues. Germline V CDR1 and CDR2: MGHRA, YSYEKL. CDR3 DNA sequence: TGCGCCAGCAGCCAAGTACAAGATTTGTACGAGCAGTACTTC. This translates into CASSQVQDLYEQYF.

The chain has TRBV2 and TRBJ2-3; no reliable D call. V gave up 6 bases and J gave up 9 bases, with 13 bases separating them. Looked up from germline, CDR1 is SNHLY and CDR2 is FYNNEI. CDR3 length: 12 residues. CDR3 residues: CASSYTVNTQYF. Written as DNA, the CDR3 is TGTGCCAGCAGCTACACAGTGAACACGCAGTATTTT.

The rearrangement joins TRBV12-5 to TRBJ1-5, with 8 bases identical to TRBD1. The germline CDR1 and CDR2 sequences are LGHNT and FRNRAP. The CDR3 runs 15 residues. The trim removed 5 bases at V and 2 bases at J, leaving 5 bases unmatched. CDR3 sequence: CASGMTGEGNQPQHF. Here the CDR3 DNA reads TGTGCTAGTGGTATGACAGGGGAAGGCAATCAGCCCCAGCATTTT.

The chain has TRBV5-6 and TRBJ1-3, with 8 bases fitting TRBD1. Germline assignment: CDR1 SGHDT and CDR2 YYEEEE. With 4 bases clipped from V and 5 bases from J, the junction kept 11 bases outside the gene matches. The CDR3 extends over 16 amino acids. The CDR3 loop is CASSPMGQAVRNTIYF. The CDR3 coding sequence is TGTGCCAGCAGCCCCATGGGACAGGCGGTCAGAAACACCATATATTTT.

J is TRBJ2-7 and V is TRBV5-1; 8 bases map to TRBD1. V trimming: 3 bases; J trimming: 5 bases; junction bases outside the gene matches: 7. The germline CDR1 and CDR2 sequences are SGHRS and YFSETQ. The CDR3 loop spans 14 amino acids. This CDR3 is CASSSDRELHEQYF. The CDR3 DNA follows: TGCGCCAGCAGCTCGGACAGGGAGCTCCACGAGCAGTACTTC.

The chain uses TRBV19 and TRBJ1-2; 8 positions match TRBD1. Germline V gene data show CDR1 as LNHDA and CDR2 as SQIVND (reference sequence). CDR3 length: 16 amino acids. V was clipped by 0 bases and J by 0 bases; unmatched bases: 3. The CDR3 nucleotides are TGTGCCAGTAGTATAGAGACAGGGGTGACTAACTATGGCTACACCTTC. Its protein is CASSIETGVTNYGYTF.

This clone was found once. The chain uses TRBV25-1 and TRBJ2-3, with TRBD2 identical over 9 bases. Trimming removed 4 bases from V and 4 bases from J; junction bases left unmatched: 12. The length of the CDR3 is 17 residues. CDR1 is MGHDK and CDR2 is SYGVNS in the germline V gene. DNA of the CDR3: TGTGCCAGCAGTGGGTCACGGGTAGCGGGGGTCCCAGATACGCAGTATTTT. It translates to CASSGSRVAGVPDTQYF.

In DNA form, the CDR3 reads TGTGCCAGCAACCGGGACAGGGCGCTTGGTGAAAAACTGTTTTTT. Protein product: CASNRDRALGEKLFF. The chain employs TRBV2 and TRBJ1-4; 9 nucleotides align to TRBD1. Germline-derived CDR1 and CDR2 are SNHLY and FYNNEI. V dropped 7 bases and J dropped 7; count of bases not matched to a gene: 10. The CDR3 has 15 amino acids.

V gene TRBV11-3 combines with J gene TRBJ2-1, with TRBD2 matching over 11 bases. The CDR3 consists of 16 residues. Germline V gene data show CDR1 as SGHNT and CDR2 as YENEEA. V dropped 4 bases and J dropped 1; count of bases not matched to a gene: 3. The CDR3 bases are TGTGCCAGCAGCTCGGGACTAGCGGTTTCCTACAATGAGCAGTTCTTC. Translating it yields CASSSGLAVSYNEQFF.

This clone was observed a few times. The V gene is TRBV2, the J gene TRBJ2-7, with 7 bases that match TRBD1. The germline gives CDR1 SNHLY, CDR2 FYNNEI. There are 14 residues in the CDR3. The ends lost 3 bases at V and 1 base at J; junction bases unmatched: 3. The CDR3 nucleotides are TGTGCCAGCAGTGATGGGACAGAGTCCTACGAGCAGTACTTC. Translation: CASSDGTESYEQYF.

The table lists this clone with a count of one. The V gene is TRBV11-2, the J gene TRBJ2-3; 7 bases align to TRBD2. The germline V gene encodes CDR1 SGHAT and CDR2 FQNNGV. CDR3 length: 13 residues. Trimming cost V 5 bases and J 6 bases; bases outside gene matches: 5. CDR3: CASSQRDWDTQYF. The CDR3 coding sequence is TGTGCCAGCAGCCAGCGGGACTGGGATACGCAGTATTTT.